This T cell receptor (beta chain) was observed in a study of PD-1 blockade in classical Hodgkin lymphoma (dated by TCRdb to the early 2020s). Regarding the research as a whole: Nivolumab dosing was 3 mg/kg intravenously every 2 weeks, continuing until either disease progression or unacceptable toxicity. A peripheral blood immune signature of response to PD-1 blockade in classical Hodgkin lymphoma was defined using TCR beta sequencing and CyTOF.

What the work shows at the level of the full study, not this receptor alone: Baseline TCR diversity was reported to be lower in newly diagnosed patients than in healthy donors and to be lower still in relapsed/refractory patients. Among trial patients, those achieving complete response had baseline diversity similar to that of newly diagnosed patients, while diversity was significantly lower in partial responders and progressors. Lower diversity was observed in patients in whom nivolumab was started less than 1 year after ASCT, and these patients were excluded from later analyses so that confounding by immune reconstitution would be avoided. Only a single clinical trial cohort was studied, and what caused the repertoire differences, possibly disease activity or prior therapy, remained undefined. CD4+ but not CD8+ TCR diversity rose significantly by C4D1 (p=0.0027 vs p=0.16), most apparent in complete responders (p=0.02).

Ends trimmed: V by 1 base, J by 4 bases; bases unmatched to a gene: 11. The CDR3 runs 17 amino acids, cysteine and phenylalanine included. This entry keeps only the CDR3 DNA: 51 bases, framed from base 1. According to the germline V gene, CDR1 reads LGHNA and CDR2 reads YSLEER. The time point tag for this specimen amounts to: cycle 2 day 1 (C2D1) of nivolumab. Relapse after autologous stem cell transplantation had occurred in all trial patients, and cohorts A, B and C were distinguished by prior brentuximab vedotin exposure. A total of under 70 patients with relapsed/refractory classical Hodgkin lymphoma made up the trial cohort, and each patient's best overall response was complete response, partial response or progressive disease. Trial patients were treated with single-agent nivolumab in the multi-cohort phase II CheckMate 205 trial. An independent review committee assessed best overall response by applying the 2007 International Working Group response criteria. Trial PBMCs were collected just before the start of nivolumab (C1D1) and during therapy at cycle 2 day 1 and cycle 4 day 1. Peripheral blood was collected in 8 mL Vacutainer Cell Preparation Tubes, from which PBMCs were isolated by centrifugation and then cryopreserved.

Genomic DNA was extracted with the Qiagen DNeasy kit from unsorted PBMCs and from negatively selected CD4+ and CD8+ fractions. TCR beta CDR3 regions were amplified by immunoSEQ multiplex PCR using primers annealing to V and J segments. A synthetic immune receptor repertoire was used to minimize amplification bias, and remaining bias was computationally removed after sequencing. Processing in the source paper ran as follows. Repertoire diversity was quantified as the Shannon entropy index using custom Python scripts. The unsorted, CD4+ and CD8+ repertoires were each analyzed separately, with the exception of combined analyses, where CD4+ and CD8+ sequences were merged in silico. A clone counted as expanded when the clone's frequency after treatment rose at least 2-fold relative to C1D1, and clones undetected at baseline were given a pseudocount of 0.5. Singleton clones were defined as clones with 0 or 1 copy at C1D1, and non-singleton clones were defined as clones with 2 or more copies. Clones expanded in unsorted samples were annotated as CD4+, CD8+ or unknown by matching protein sequences in sorted samples from the same patient. Wilcoxon tests on paired samples were used to test diversity changes from C1D1 to C4D1. TCRdb took over this immuneACCESS table, retaining in-frame rearrangements with V and J assigned. Such tables are incomplete; in checked studies, under half of the missing clones stem from an unresolved V gene, and the remainder is unexplained. V and J calls and clone size follow that table, whereas D and trimming were derived from the DNA. This sample holds approximately 43,000 clones; roughly 86% were observed only once. The ten largest account for 5.5% to 6.5% of the sample.

With respect to this clone: Its antigen has not been determined. No much larger clonotype is one base removed from it; base qualities were not supplied.

The TCR originated in a human donor with classical Hodgkin lymphoma. Sample: peripheral blood mononuclear cells (PBMCs), taken before the second cycle of nivolumab. Recombination connected TRBV4-3 to TRBJ1-2; a stretch of 8 junction bases matches TRBD1. The CDR3 reads CASSQAAGGFVGYGYTF. The DNA is TGCGCCAGCAGCCAAGCGGCAGGGGGCTTTGTGGGCTATGGCTACACCTTC.